The present TCR beta chain was sequenced within a study of neurological immune-mediated disorders. Study-level information: Secondary progressive disease was present in 3, and relapsing-remitting disease in approximately 30, of the roughly 35 multiple sclerosis patients.

This clonotype was seen ten or more times. Germline V gene lookup returns CDR1 SGHKS and CDR2 YYEKEE (reference sequence). Trimming removed 5 bases at V and 4 bases at J, with 14 bases between. The CDR3 extends over 14 amino acids. The cDNA came from 5'RACE, which used 10-nucleotide random UMIs. TCRdb reanalysed the 5' RACE reads using MiXCR and keeps one entry per CDR3 protein. The profile shows 65,000 to 75,000 distinct CDR3 sequences, around 5% of them singletons. Sequencing input: PBMCs. The rearrangement uses TRBV5-5 and TRBJ2-3; D perhaps matches TRBD2 (6 bases). This receptor was obtained from a human donor with multiple sclerosis. The donor label of this sample is uncertain. This chain's CDR3 is CASRPGRGADTQYF. The CDR3 nucleotides are TGTGCCAGCAGGCCGGGACGCGGGGCAGATACGCAGTATTTT.